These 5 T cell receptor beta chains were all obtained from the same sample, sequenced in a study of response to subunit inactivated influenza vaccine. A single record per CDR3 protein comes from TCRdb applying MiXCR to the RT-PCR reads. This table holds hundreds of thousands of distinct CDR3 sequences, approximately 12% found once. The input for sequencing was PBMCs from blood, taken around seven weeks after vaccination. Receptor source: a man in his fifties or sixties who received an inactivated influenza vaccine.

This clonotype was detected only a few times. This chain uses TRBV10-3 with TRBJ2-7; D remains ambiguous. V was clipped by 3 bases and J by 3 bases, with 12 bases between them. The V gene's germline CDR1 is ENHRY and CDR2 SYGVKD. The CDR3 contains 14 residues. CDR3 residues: CAISDLVGRYEQYF. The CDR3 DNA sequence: TGTGCCATCAGTGACCTCGTCGGGCGCTACGAGCAGTACTTC.

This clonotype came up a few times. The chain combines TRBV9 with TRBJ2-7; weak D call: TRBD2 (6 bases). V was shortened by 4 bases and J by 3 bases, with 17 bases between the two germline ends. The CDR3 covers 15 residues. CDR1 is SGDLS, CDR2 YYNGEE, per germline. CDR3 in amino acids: CASSTGGPGDYEQYF. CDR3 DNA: TGTGCCAGCAGCACCGGAGGGCCCGGGGACTACGAGCAGTACTTC. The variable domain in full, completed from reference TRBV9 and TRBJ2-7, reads DSGVTQTPKHLITATGQRVTLRCSPRSGDLSVYWYQQSLDQGLQFLIQYYNGEERAKGNILERFSAQQFPDLHSELNLSSLELGDSALYFCASSTGGPGDYEQYFGPGTRLTVT.

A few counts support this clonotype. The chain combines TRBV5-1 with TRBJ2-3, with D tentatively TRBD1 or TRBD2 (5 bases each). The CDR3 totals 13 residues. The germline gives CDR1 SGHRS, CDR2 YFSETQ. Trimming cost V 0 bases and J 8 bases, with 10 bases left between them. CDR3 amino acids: CASSLEPRGTQYF. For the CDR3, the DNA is TGCGCCAGCAGCTTGGAGCCGAGGGGTACGCAGTATTTT.

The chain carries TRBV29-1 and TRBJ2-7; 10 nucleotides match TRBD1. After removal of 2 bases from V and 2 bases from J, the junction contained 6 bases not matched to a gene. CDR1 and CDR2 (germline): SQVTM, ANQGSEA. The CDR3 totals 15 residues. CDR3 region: CSVETRTGGTYEQYF. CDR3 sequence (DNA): TGCAGCGTTGAAACCCGGACAGGGGGGACCTACGAGCAGTACTTC.

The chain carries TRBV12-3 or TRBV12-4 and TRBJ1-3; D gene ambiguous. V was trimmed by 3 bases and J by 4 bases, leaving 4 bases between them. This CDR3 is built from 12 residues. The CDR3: CASSLLGNTIYF. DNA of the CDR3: TGTGCCAGCAGTTTGTTGGGAAACACCATATATTTT.